The TCR beta chain under discussion was sequenced for a study of cytomegalovirus exposure and HLA in healthy donors. Method: immunoSEQ multiplex PCR; TCRdb's copy keeps in-frame clones and lacks some. This repertoire shows about 190,000 clones, approximately 84% found once; its top ten account for under 7.5%. This CDR3 spans 14 amino acids. The germline V gene has CDR1 SEHNR and CDR2 FQNEAQ (reference sequence). With V trimmed by 3 bases and J by 5 bases, 6 bases remained unmatched. The rearrangement links TRBV7-9 to TRBJ2-5, with 7 bases that match TRBD1. Specimen: PBMCs. The TCR sequence derives from a man aged 18 to 30 in good health and CMV-seropositive. CDR3 protein: CASSLATGVETQYF. The CDR3 DNA reads TGTGCCAGCAGCTTGGCCACAGGGGTGGAGACCCAGTACTTC.